This T cell receptor (beta chain) was documented in a study of blood T cell repertoires in COVID-19. Overall study: Material from acute and convalescent COVID-19 was sourced from the United States, Italy and Spain.

The CDR3 runs to 12 residues. V was pared by 4 bases and J by 8 bases, with 2 bases of the junction left unmatched. The table came from immunoSEQ multiplex PCR; TCRdb's copy has only in-frame clones and leaves some out. The sample shows about 220,000 clones, roughly four fifths of them seen only once. The V call is TRBV12-3 or TRBV12-4, the J call TRBJ2-1; 7 bases align to TRBD1. The sample was peripheral blood. This TCR derives from a woman in her 70s with COVID-19, enrolled during active disease. The CDR3 region is CASSSQGDEQFF. The CDR3 bases are TGTGCCAGCAGTTCCCAGGGGGATGAGCAGTTCTTC.